The sequence of this T cell receptor (beta chain) was determined in a study of neurological immune-mediated disorders. This clonotype was counted at least ten times. Its antigen is not identified. Germline assignment: CDR1 DFQATT and CDR2 SNEGSKA (reference sequence). This CDR3 region has 16 residues. V trimming: 3 bases; J trimming: 5 bases; junction bases outside the gene matches: 15. The study's findings and limits: Multiple sclerosis patients had less TCR clonal expansion than even healthy controls, unlike HTLV-1-associated myelopathy.

From the 5' RACE reads, TCRdb called clonotypes with MiXCR, one entry per CDR3 protein. This table has 130,000 or so distinct CDR3 sequences, around 3% appearing once. Unsorted libraries came from 2 million PBMCs stored at -80 °C. The V and J genes are TRBV20-1 and TRBJ2-7, with 8 positions matching TRBD2. This receptor was identified in a woman aged 25 to 45 with multiple sclerosis. Sample: PBMCs. Here the CDR3 reads CSARSIPSGSMNEQYF. CDR3 in DNA: TGCAGTGCTAGGAGTATCCCCAGCGGGAGTATGAACGAGCAGTACTTC.